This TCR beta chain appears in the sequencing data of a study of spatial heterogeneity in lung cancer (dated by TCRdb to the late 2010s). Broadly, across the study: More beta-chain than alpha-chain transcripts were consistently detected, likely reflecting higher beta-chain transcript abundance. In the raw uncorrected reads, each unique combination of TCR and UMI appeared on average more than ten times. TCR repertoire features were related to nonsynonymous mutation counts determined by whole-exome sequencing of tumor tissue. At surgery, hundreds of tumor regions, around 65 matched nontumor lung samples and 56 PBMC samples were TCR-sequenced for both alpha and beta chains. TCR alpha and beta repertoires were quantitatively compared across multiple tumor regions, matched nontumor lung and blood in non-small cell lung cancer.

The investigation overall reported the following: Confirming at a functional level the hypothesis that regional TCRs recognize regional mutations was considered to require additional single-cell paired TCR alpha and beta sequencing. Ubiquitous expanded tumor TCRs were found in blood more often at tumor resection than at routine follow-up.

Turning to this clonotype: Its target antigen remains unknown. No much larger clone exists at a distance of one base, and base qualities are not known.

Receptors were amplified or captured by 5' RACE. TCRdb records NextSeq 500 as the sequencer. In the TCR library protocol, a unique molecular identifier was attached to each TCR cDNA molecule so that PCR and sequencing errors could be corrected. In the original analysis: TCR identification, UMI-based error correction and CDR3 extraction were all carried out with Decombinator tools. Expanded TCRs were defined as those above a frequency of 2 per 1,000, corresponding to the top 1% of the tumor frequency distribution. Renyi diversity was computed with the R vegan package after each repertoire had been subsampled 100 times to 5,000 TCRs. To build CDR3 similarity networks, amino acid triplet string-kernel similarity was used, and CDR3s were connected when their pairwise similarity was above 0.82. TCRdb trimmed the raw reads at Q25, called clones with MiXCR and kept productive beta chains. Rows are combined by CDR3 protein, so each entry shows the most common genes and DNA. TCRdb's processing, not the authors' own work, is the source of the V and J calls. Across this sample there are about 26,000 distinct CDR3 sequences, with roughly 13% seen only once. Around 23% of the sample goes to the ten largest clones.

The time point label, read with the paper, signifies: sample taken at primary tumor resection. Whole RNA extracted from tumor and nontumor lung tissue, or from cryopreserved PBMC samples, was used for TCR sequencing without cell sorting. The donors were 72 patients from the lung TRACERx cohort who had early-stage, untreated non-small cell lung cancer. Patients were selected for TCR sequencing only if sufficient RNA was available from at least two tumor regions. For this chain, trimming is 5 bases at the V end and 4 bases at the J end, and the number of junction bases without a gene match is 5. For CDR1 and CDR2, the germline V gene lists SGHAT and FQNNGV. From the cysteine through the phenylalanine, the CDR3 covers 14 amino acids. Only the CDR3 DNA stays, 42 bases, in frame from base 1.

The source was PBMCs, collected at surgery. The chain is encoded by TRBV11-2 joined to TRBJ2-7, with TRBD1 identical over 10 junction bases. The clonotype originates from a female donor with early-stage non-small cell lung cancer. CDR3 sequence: CASSRRDRGYEQYF. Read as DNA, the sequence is TGTGCCAGCAGCCGCCGGGACAGGGGTTACGAGCAGTACTTC.